This TCR beta chain came from a study of shared clonotypes between healthy human individuals. Study overall: Donors, aged 18 to 49, were a couple of women and a few men. Used for every donor were three CD4 naive, three CD4 memory, two CD8 naive and one CD8 memory plate.

A note on this clone: Its antigen is not known.

Libraries were prepared by immunoSEQ multiplex PCR; TCRdb keeps only in-frame clonotypes and omits some of them. The sample records approximately 840,000 clones, 95% to 97% being singletons. Positive CCR7 selection of CD45RO-negative cells yielded the naive CD8 cells, and terminally differentiated effector memory CD45RA+ cells were excluded. Study outcomes and limitations: Limited genetic and exposure-history diversity came from having few donors. The rarefaction results pointed to incomplete sorted-subset sequencing despite large depth.

Looked up from germline, CDR1 is SGHTA and CDR2 is FQGNSA. Unmatched junction bases numbered 10, after V lost 5 bases and J lost 5 bases. This CDR3 spans 15 amino acids. This TCR was recovered from a man between 25 and 39 years old in good health. Sample: naive CD8+ T cells sorted from blood. The chain recombines TRBV7-2 with TRBJ2-3; TRBD1 matches at 7 bases. The chain's CDR3 is CASSRRDSVLDTQYF. The DNA of the CDR3 is TGTGCCAGCAGCCGCCGGGACAGCGTGTTAGATACGCAGTATTTT.